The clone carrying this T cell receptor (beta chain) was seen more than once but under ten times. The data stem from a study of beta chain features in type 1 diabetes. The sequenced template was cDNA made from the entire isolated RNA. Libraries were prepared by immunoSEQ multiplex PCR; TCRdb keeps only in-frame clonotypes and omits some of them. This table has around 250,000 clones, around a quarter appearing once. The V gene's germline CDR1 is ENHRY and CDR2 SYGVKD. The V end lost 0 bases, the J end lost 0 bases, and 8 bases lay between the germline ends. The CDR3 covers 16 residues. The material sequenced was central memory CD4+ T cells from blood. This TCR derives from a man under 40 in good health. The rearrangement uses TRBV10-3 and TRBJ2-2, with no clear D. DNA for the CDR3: TGTGCCATCAGTGAGTCGATCTCATCGAACACCGGGGAGCTGTTTTTT. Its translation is CAISESISSNTGELFF.